This T cell receptor (beta chain) appears in the sequencing data of a study of beta chain features in type 1 diabetes. Overall study findings and caveats: Unsettled here was the matter of whether HLA type influences TCRB rearrangement. Moderate yet significant TCRB CDR3 shortening was seen in Type 1 diabetes patients in all four CD4+ subsets.

The sequenced template was cDNA made from the entire isolated RNA. Sequencing used immunoSEQ multiplex PCR; TCRdb keeps in-frame clones, though not all of them. The profile covers 300,000 to 450,000 clones, with around 12% appearing a single time and approximately 0.011% taken by the ten largest. In its sample, this clone was seen a few times. Its matching antigen is unknown. V was pared by 7 bases and J by 11 bases, with 8 bases of the junction left unmatched. The CDR3 runs to 11 residues. Germline V lookup: CDR1 GTSNPN, CDR2 SVGIG (reference sequence). The V call is TRBV30, the J call TRBJ1-1, with TRBD1 matching over 9 bases. Source material: naive CD4+ T cells from blood. This clonotype was sampled from a woman aged 18-29 years with type 1 diabetes. CDR3 nucleotide sequence: TGTGCCTCCGACAGGGGGACGAGGGCTTTCTTT. It is translated as CASDRGTRAFF.